The 22 T cell receptor beta chains presented below share a single source sample, sequenced in a study of brain T cells in children with intractable seizures. As to time point: blood from clinic visit 5 months post-surgery; TSC patient then seizure free. Produced via immunoSEQ multiplex PCR; TCRdb's table is partial and in-frame only. The sample has about 340,000 clones; roughly 92% are singletons. Sequenced material: peripheral blood, taken 4 to 5 months after surgery. The receptors were gathered from a boy under three years old with tuberous sclerosis and intractable seizures.

The chain couples TRBV15 to TRBJ1-1, with D possibly matching TRBD1 (5 bases). The length of the CDR3 is 15 residues. Trimming stripped 5 bases from V and 1 base from J, with 14 bases between. Per germline, CDR1 LNHNV and CDR2 YYDKDF (reference sequence). As DNA, the CDR3 is TGTGCCACCAGCTCCCCGACTAGGGGGAACACTGAAGCTTTCTTT. Translation: CATSSPTRGNTEAFF.

The V gene is TRBV7-9, the J gene TRBJ2-1; D may be TRBD2 (5 bases). CDR3 length: 15 amino acids. V dropped 6 bases and J dropped 0 bases, with 12 bases sitting between them. CDR1 and CDR2 from the germline V gene are SEHNR and FQNEAQ (reference sequence). The CDR3 spells CASSRTRSSYNEQFF. The DNA for the CDR3 is TGTGCCAGCAGTCGGACTCGTAGCTCCTACAATGAGCAGTTCTTC.

V gene TRBV3-1 (or the pseudogene TRBV3-2) combines with J gene TRBJ1-5, with D unclear. The CDR3 spans 12 residues. CDR1 LGHDT and CDR2 YNNKEL come from the germline V gene (reference sequence). The V and J ends lost 3 bases and 6 bases respectively, with 6 bases between them. DNA for the CDR3: TGTGCCAGCAGCCAGGGTAGTCAGCCCCAGCATTTT. Its protein is CASSQGSQPQHF.

The chain recombines TRBV19 with TRBJ2-3; 11 positions agree with TRBD1. The CDR3 has 17 residues. Germline CDR1 and CDR2: LNHDA and SQIVND (reference sequence). The junction had 7 bases not matched to a gene; V was cut back by 3 bases and J by 2 bases. CDR3 loop: CASSMGWGQGDTDTQYF. CDR3 DNA: TGTGCCAGTAGTATGGGGTGGGGACAGGGGGACACAGATACGCAGTATTTT.

The chain has TRBV5-1 and TRBJ2-3, with 7 bases fitting TRBD2. J gave up 0 bases and V 1 base, and 2 bases lay outside the gene matches. Germline CDR1 and CDR2: SGHRS and YFSETQ. CDR3 length equals 15 residues. CDR3 loop: CASSLREGSTDTQYF. The CDR3 nucleotides are TGCGCCAGCAGCTTGAGGGAGGGTAGCACAGATACGCAGTATTTT.

The chain is built from TRBV3-1 (or the pseudogene TRBV3-2) and TRBJ2-7; TRBD2 matches at 9 bases. Germline V gene lookup returns CDR1 LGHDT and CDR2 YNNKEL (reference sequence). The CDR3 length is 15 residues. V was pared by 8 bases and J by 5 bases, with 13 bases of the junction left unmatched. In DNA form, the CDR3 reads TGTGCCAGCTCCCTCGGGCGGGAGGGCCGAAACGAGCAGTACTTC. It is translated as CASSLGREGRNEQYF.

The rearrangement joins TRBV19 to TRBJ2-1; 11 bases line up with TRBD1. Trimming cost V 5 bases and J 9 bases; bases outside gene matches: 18. The CDR3 runs 18 residues. The V gene's germline CDR1 is LNHDA and CDR2 SQIVND (reference sequence). This CDR3 is CASSLRLETGTGGSEQFF. The DNA of the CDR3 is TGTGCCAGTAGTTTGCGGTTGGAAACCGGGACAGGGGGTTCTGAGCAGTTCTTC.

The chain combines TRBV18 with TRBJ1-2; the D gene is possibly TRBD1 (6 bases). The V and J ends lost 4 bases and 0 bases respectively, with 6 bases between them. Germline V CDR1 and CDR2: KGHSH, LQKENI. The CDR3 is 13 residues long. The CDR3 bases are TGTGCCAGCTCACAGGGGGCTAACTATGGCTACACCTTC. Protein: CASSQGANYGYTF. The full variable domain, its missing parts supplied by reference TRBV18 and TRBJ1-2, is NAGVMQNPRHLVRRRGQEARLRCSPMKGHSHVYWYRQLPEEGLKFMVYLQKENIIDESGMPKERFSAEFPKEGPSILRIQQVVRGDSAAYFCASSQGANYGYTFGSGTRLTVV.

In this sample, this clone turned up a few times. The chain employs TRBV20-1 and TRBJ2-7; D might be TRBD1 (5 bases). Trimming shortened V by 7 bases and J by 5 bases, and 12 bases separated the two germline ends. Germline V gene sequence: CDR1 DFQATT, CDR2 SNEGSKA (reference sequence). The CDR3 is made up of 11 amino acids. For the CDR3, the DNA is TGCAGTGGACAGCTACTAAACGAGCAGTACTTC. Its translation is CSGQLLNEQYF.

The chain combines TRBV11-3 with TRBJ2-1; no clear D. V was trimmed by 0 bases and J by 4 bases, leaving 1 base between them. CDR1 and CDR2 from the germline V gene are SGHNT and YENEEA. The CDR3 contains 12 residues. The CDR3 region is CASSLEYNEQFF. The CDR3 nucleotides are TGTGCCAGCAGCTTAGAATACAATGAGCAGTTCTTC.

Turning to this clone: The germline gene is not matched at one end of the junction; a read error may be the cause. The rearrangement joins TRBV4-2 to TRBJ1-2; D remains unclear. The CDR3 has 13 residues. From germline, CDR1 is LGHNA and CDR2 YNFKEQ. The CDR3, as DNA: TGTGCAAGCAGTCCAGGCCAAAACTATGGCTACACCTTC. Its translation: CASSPGQNYGYTF.

The chain couples TRBV19 to TRBJ1-1; D is uncertain. Per germline, CDR1 LNHDA and CDR2 SQIVND (reference sequence). This CDR3 spans 14 amino acids. V lost 2 bases and J lost 0, with 7 bases in between. CDR3 protein: CASSILDLNTEAFF. Written as DNA, the CDR3 is TGTGCCAGTAGTATACTGGACCTGAACACTGAAGCTTTCTTT.

The chain carries TRBV19 and TRBJ1-5; tentatively, D is TRBD1 (5 bases). The CDR3 runs 15 residues. CDR1 and CDR2 from the germline V gene are LNHDA and SQIVND (reference sequence). Trimming took off 3 bases at V and 0 bases at J, with 9 bases between the two ends. The CDR3 DNA follows: TGTGCCAGTAGTATCGGAGGGGATAGCAATCAGCCCCAGCATTTT. The encoded protein is CASSIGGDSNQPQHF.

This clone was observed a handful of times. The chain links TRBV19 to TRBJ1-5; 7 positions agree with TRBD1. The CDR3 loop spans 16 amino acids. Germline CDR1 reads LNHDA; CDR2 reads SQIVND (reference sequence). The V segment lost 10 bases and the J segment 1 base; nucleotides outside the gene matches: 13. Written as DNA, the CDR3 is TGTGCCACGACCAGGGGGGAGGGTGGAAGCAATCAGCCCCAGCATTTT. This encodes CATTRGEGGSNQPQHF.

V usage is TRBV29-1 and J usage is TRBJ2-7, with 8 positions matching TRBD1. Per germline, CDR1 SQVTM and CDR2 ANQGSEA. Trimming removed 7 bases from V and 0 bases from J; junction bases left unmatched: 8. The CDR3 runs to 14 residues. In nucleotides, the CDR3 is TGCAGCGCGACAGGGGATGGGACCTCCTACGAGCAGTACTTC. Its protein product is CSATGDGTSYEQYF.

The chain combines TRBV7-3 with TRBJ1-1; unclear D gene. From germline, CDR1 is SGHTA and CDR2 FQGTGA. The CDR3 length is 13 residues. The V and J ends lost 5 bases and 0 bases respectively, with 7 bases between them. The CDR3 protein is CASSTYMNTEAFF. The CDR3 DNA reads TGTGCCAGCAGCACCTATATGAACACTGAAGCTTTCTTT.

This clone was found once. V and J are TRBV2 and TRBJ1-1; D not resolved. The CDR3 is made up of 13 amino acids. Trimming left V 7 bases short and J 0 bases short, with 9 bases between. Per the germline V gene, CDR1 is SNHLY and CDR2 is FYNNEI. The CDR3 bases are TGTGCCAGCAATGTAGAACTGAACACTGAAGCTTTCTTT. It specifies CASNVELNTEAFF.

The chain recombines TRBV5-1 with TRBJ2-5; TRBD2 matches at 7 bases. After removal of 4 bases from V and 8 bases from J, the junction contained 8 bases not matched to a gene. This CDR3 region has 13 residues. Per germline, CDR1 SGHRS and CDR2 YFSETQ. The CDR3 protein is CASSPLASPTQYF. The CDR3 DNA sequence: TGCGCCAGCAGCCCACTAGCGAGTCCTACCCAGTACTTC.

The count of this clone is one. This rearrangement joins TRBV28 to TRBJ1-2; D is unclear. CDR3 length: 13 residues. Germline loops: CDR1 MDHEN, CDR2 SYDVKM. The ends were cut back, 3 bases at V and 1 base at J, with 6 bases in the middle. CDR3 region: CASSFENNYGYTF. CDR3 sequence (DNA): TGTGCCAGCAGTTTTGAGAATAACTATGGCTACACCTTC.

This chain connects TRBV5-8 to TRBJ2-6; maybe TRBD2 (6 bases). Germline-derived CDR1 and CDR2 are SGHTS and YDEGEE. The CDR3 is made up of 18 amino acids. The V end lost 2 bases, the J end lost 0 bases, and 15 bases lay between the germline ends. CDR3 sequence reads: CASSFILGGTSGANVLTF. The CDR3 coding sequence is TGTGCCAGCAGCTTTATTCTGGGGGGTACCTCTGGGGCCAACGTCCTGACTTTC.

V gene TRBV5-1 combines with J gene TRBJ1-1; D call uncertain. The CDR3 extends over 16 amino acids. Trimming pared 0 bases from V and 0 bases from J, leaving 12 bases between. The germline gives CDR1 SGHRS, CDR2 YFSETQ. The CDR3, as DNA: TGCGCCAGCAGCTTGGGCGTTGCCCGATTGAACACTGAAGCTTTCTTT. It specifies CASSLGVARLNTEAFF. Variable domain in full (rest from reference TRBV5-1 and TRBJ1-1): KAGVTQTPRYLIKTRGQQVTLSCSPISGHRSVSWYQQTPGQGLQFLFEYFSETQRNKGNFPGRFSGRQFSNSRSEMNVSTLELGDSALYLCASSLGVARLNTEAFFGQGTRLTVV.

The rearrangement uses TRBV20-1 and TRBJ2-1, with 10 positions matching TRBD2. With V trimmed by 3 bases and J by 4 bases, 3 bases remained unmatched. Germline V CDR1 and CDR2: DFQATT, SNEGSKA (reference sequence). The CDR3 spans 14 residues. The CDR3 region has the DNA TGCAGTGCTAGTGGTAGCGGGGGGTACAATGAGCAGTTCTTC. It encodes CSASGSGGYNEQFF.